This passage covers 19 T cell receptor beta chains from one sample sequenced in a study of blood T cell repertoires in COVID-19. The method was immunoSEQ multiplex PCR; TCRdb's version includes in-frame clones alone and lacks a portion of them. The repertoire includes some 200,000 clones, 80% to 90% of them detected once, and 2.5% sits in the top ten. The material sequenced was peripheral blood. These receptors all stem from a man between 35 and 55 years old with active or convalescent COVID-19.

The chain couples TRBV7-9 to TRBJ2-3; no reliable D call. Trimming took 5 bases from V and 0 from J, leaving 12 bases between them. Per the germline V gene, CDR1 is SEHNR and CDR2 is FQNEAQ (reference sequence). The CDR3 consists of 15 residues. Here the CDR3 DNA reads TGTGCCAGCAGCCCCCGTAGAGCCAGCACAGATACGCAGTATTTT. Amino acids: CASSPRRASTDTQYF.

The chain links TRBV7-2 to TRBJ2-7; 8 bases align to TRBD2. V lost 1 base and J lost 4; bases outside the gene matches: 9. Germline CDR1 SGHTA, CDR2 FQGNSA. The CDR3 spans 16 residues. The CDR3 bases are TGTGCCAGCAGCTTAGATGAGGCGGGGGGATATTACGAGCAGTACTTC. Translation gives CASSLDEAGGYYEQYF.

The V gene is TRBV5-4, the J gene TRBJ2-3; no definite D call. V was cut by 4 bases and J by 0 bases, with 18 bases left in between. The CDR3 covers 17 residues. Germline lookup yields CDR1 SGHNT and CDR2 YYREEE (reference sequence). The CDR3 spells CASSIGLVRRSTDTQYF. The CDR3, as DNA: TGTGCCAGCAGCATTGGCCTAGTGAGGCGCAGCACAGATACGCAGTATTTT.

This chain uses TRBV30 with TRBJ1-4; 7 positions match TRBD1. After removal of 4 bases from V and 5 bases from J, the junction contained 7 bases not matched to a gene. The CDR3 runs 14 residues. Germline CDR1 and CDR2: GTSNPN and SVGIG (reference sequence). The CDR3 reads CAWNRQGRNEKLFF. The CDR3 nucleotides read TGTGCCTGGAACAGACAGGGAAGAAATGAAAAACTGTTTTTT.

The chain is built from TRBV18 and TRBJ2-1; TRBD1 might be the D (5 bases). Trimming shortened V by 5 bases and J by 0 bases, and 14 bases separated the two germline ends. The germline V gene encodes CDR1 KGHSH and CDR2 LQKENI. The CDR3 is 16 amino acids. In DNA form, the CDR3 reads TGTGCCAGCTCAATCAGGGTTTCTGGCTCCTACAATGAGCAGTTCTTC. Residues: CASSIRVSGSYNEQFF.

This clone was observed a single time. The chain is built from TRBV6-2 or TRBV6-3 and TRBJ1-2, with D unclear. The CDR3 length is 14 residues. Looked up from germline, CDR1 is MNHEY and CDR2 is SVGEGT. Trimming cost V 2 bases and J 3 bases, with 10 bases left between them. The CDR3 region has the DNA TGTGCCAGCAGTTACGTTGGGAGAGACTATGGCTACACCTTC. Translated: CASSYVGRDYGYTF.

The rearrangement joins TRBV2 to TRBJ1-2, with TRBD1 as a possible D gene (5 bases). The germline V and J ends were trimmed by 7 bases and 7 bases, with 13 bases remaining between them. Germline CDR1 SNHLY, CDR2 FYNNEI. The CDR3 is 12 amino acids. The CDR3 sequence: CASILDRGGYTF. The CDR3 DNA sequence: TGTGCCAGCATTCTAGACAGAGGTGGCTACACCTTC.

V usage is TRBV10-2 and J usage is TRBJ2-7, with 15 bases fitting TRBD2. Germline V gene sequence: CDR1 WSHSY, CDR2 SAAADI. This CDR3 has 17 amino acids. V dropped 6 bases and J dropped 4; count of bases not matched to a gene: 10. The CDR3 protein is CASSDRTSGGARYEQYF. The DNA for the CDR3 is TGCGCCAGCAGCGATAGGACTAGCGGGGGGGCGCGTTACGAGCAGTACTTC.

In regard to this clone: At one end, the junction sequence differs from germline, possibly due to a read error. The chain has TRBV7-7 and TRBJ2-5; D is perhaps TRBD1 (5 bases). CDR1 SSHAT and CDR2 FNYEAQ come from the germline V gene (reference sequence). This CDR3 has 13 residues. The chain's CDR3 is CASSQGHKETQYF. The CDR3 DNA is TGTGCTAGCAGCCAAGGACACAAAGAGACCCAGTACTTC.

The J gene is TRBJ1-4, the V gene TRBV2, with TRBD1 matching 7 bases. The germline gives CDR1 SNHLY, CDR2 FYNNEI. This CDR3 is 15 amino acids long. The V gene end was trimmed by 6 bases and the J gene end by 3 bases; junction bases not matched to a gene: 7. CDR3 nucleotide sequence: TGTGCCAGCAGCACCAACAGGGGAGCTAATGAAAAACTGTTTTTT. Translating it yields CASSTNRGANEKLFF.

The chain recombines TRBV28 with TRBJ1-2; D is perhaps TRBD1 (5 bases). Trimming stripped 5 bases from V and 4 bases from J, with 8 bases between. This CDR3 is built from 12 residues. Per germline, CDR1 MDHEN and CDR2 SYDVKM. CDR3 nucleotides: TGTGCCAGCAGTCGGCAGGGCTATGGCTACACCTTC. Translated: CASSRQGYGYTF.

The rearrangement joins TRBV30 to TRBJ2-1; TRBD1 is a possible D gene (6 bases). Trimming pared 7 bases from V and 11 bases from J, leaving 18 bases between. The germline V gene encodes CDR1 GTSNPN and CDR2 SVGIG (reference sequence). The CDR3 runs 12 residues. The CDR3 sequence: CAFHRAGTQQFF. CDR3 DNA sequence: TGTGCCTTCCACAGGGCCGGTACTCAGCAGTTCTTC.

This clone was seen a single time. The chain has TRBV18 and TRBJ2-3, with 7 positions matching TRBD2. With V trimmed by 3 bases and J by 3 bases, 6 bases remained unmatched. Germline values: CDR1 KGHSH, CDR2 LQKENI. This CDR3 spans 15 amino acids. CDR3 nucleotide sequence: TGTGCCAGCTCACCCGGGGGGAGCAGTACAGATACGCAGTATTTT. Translation: CASSPGGSSTDTQYF.

The chain links TRBV19 to TRBJ1-2, with 7 bases fitting TRBD1. The CDR3 loop spans 16 amino acids. CDR1 LNHDA and CDR2 SQIVND come from the germline V gene (reference sequence). Trimming at V came to 0 bases and at J to 4 bases, leaving 8 bases not matched to a gene. CDR3 protein: CASSIDPLDRRYGYTF. The CDR3 coding sequence is TGTGCCAGTAGTATAGATCCCCTGGACAGGCGCTATGGCTACACCTTC. Together with reference TRBV19 and TRBJ1-2, the CDR3 gives the full variable domain: DGGITQSPKYLFRKEGQNVTLSCEQNLNHDAMYWYRQDPGQGLRLIYYSQIVNDFQKGDIAEGYSVSREKKESFPLTVTSAQKNPTAFYLCASSIDPLDRRYGYTFGSGTRLTVV.

This chain connects TRBV30 to TRBJ1-1; D is unclear. Germline V gene sequence: CDR1 GTSNPN, CDR2 SVGIG (reference sequence). The CDR3 totals 14 residues. V lost 1 base and J lost 1, with 10 bases in between. As DNA, the CDR3 is TGTGCCTGGAGTGAGGTGAGGCGGAACACTGAAGCTTTCTTT. It specifies CAWSEVRRNTEAFF.

This clone was observed a handful of times. The chain links TRBV11-1 to TRBJ1-2; the match to TRBD1 covers 11 bases. This CDR3 has 14 residues. Germline V gene sequence: CDR1 SGHAT, CDR2 FQDESV (reference sequence). The V gene end was trimmed by 5 bases and the J gene end by 6 bases; junction bases not matched to a gene: 5. CDR3: CASSGRTGGHGYTF. The CDR3 nucleotides read TGTGCCAGCAGCGGTCGGACAGGGGGCCATGGCTACACCTTC.

The chain combines TRBV5-1 with TRBJ2-5, with 8 bases lining up with TRBD1. The CDR3 has 15 residues. CDR1 and CDR2 (germline): SGHRS, YFSETQ. Trimming cost V 5 bases and J 2 bases; bases outside gene matches: 8. The CDR3 loop is CASSSQGALQETQYF. CDR3 bases: TGCGCCAGCAGTTCCCAGGGGGCCCTACAAGAGACCCAGTACTTC. Full variable domain (remainder filled in from reference TRBV5-1 and TRBJ2-5): KAGVTQTPRYLIKTRGQQVTLSCSPISGHRSVSWYQQTPGQGLQFLFEYFSETQRNKGNFPGRFSGRQFSNSRSEMNVSTLELGDSALYLCASSSQGALQETQYFGPGTRLLVL.

As to this clone: A read error may be the cause here, since a much bigger clone is one base away. The same CDR3 arises from other DNA sequences in this sample as well. The genes are TRBV7-2 and TRBJ2-5; tentatively, D is TRBD1 (6 bases). Germline CDR1 reads SGHTA; CDR2 reads FQGNSA. Trimming pared 5 bases from V and 0 bases from J, leaving 10 bases between. The CDR3 totals 14 residues. CDR3 in amino acids: CASSLDRYQETQYF. In DNA form, the CDR3 reads TGTGCCAGCAGCCTGGACAGATACCAAGAGACCCAGTACTTC.

This chain connects TRBV19 to TRBJ2-2, with TRBD1 matching 7 bases. Unmatched junction bases numbered 3, after V lost 6 bases and J lost 5 bases. This CDR3 is 13 amino acids long. Looked up from germline, CDR1 is LNHDA and CDR2 is SQIVND (reference sequence). The CDR3 is CASSLQGTGELFF. CDR3 nucleotide sequence: TGTGCCAGTAGCCTACAGGGGACCGGGGAGCTGTTTTTT. Supplemented by reference TRBV19 and TRBJ2-2, the full variable domain reads DGGITQSPKYLFRKEGQNVTLSCEQNLNHDAMYWYRQDPGQGLRLIYYSQIVNDFQKGDIAEGYSVSREKKESFPLTVTSAQKNPTAFYLCASSLQGTGELFFGEGSRLTVL.